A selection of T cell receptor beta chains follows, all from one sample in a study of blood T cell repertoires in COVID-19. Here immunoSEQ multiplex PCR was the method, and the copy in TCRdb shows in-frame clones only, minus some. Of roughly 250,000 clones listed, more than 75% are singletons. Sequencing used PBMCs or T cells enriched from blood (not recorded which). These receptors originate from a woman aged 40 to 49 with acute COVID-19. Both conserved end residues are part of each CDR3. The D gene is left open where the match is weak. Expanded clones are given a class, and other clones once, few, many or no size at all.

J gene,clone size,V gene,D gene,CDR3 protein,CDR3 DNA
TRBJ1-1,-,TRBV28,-,CASSPRTTEAFF,TGTGCCAGCAGTCCTAGGACAACTGAAGCTTTCTTT
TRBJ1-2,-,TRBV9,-,CASSVAKGVSNYGYTF,TGTGCCAGCAGCGTAGCTAAGGGGGTATCGAACTATGGCTACACCTTC
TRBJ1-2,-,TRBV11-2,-,CASSSQGVSNYGYTF,TGTGCCAGCAGCTCACAAGGGGTGTCTAACTATGGCTACACCTTC
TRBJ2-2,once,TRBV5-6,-,CASSLSGDTGELFF,TGTGCCAGCAGCTTGTCGGGTGACACCGGGGAGCTGTTTTTT
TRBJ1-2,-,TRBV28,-,CASLDRFYGYTF,TGTGCCAGCCTTGACAGGTTCTATGGCTACACCTTC
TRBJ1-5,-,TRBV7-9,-,CASSLITDQPQHF,TGTGCCAGCAGCTTAATAACAGATCAGCCCCAGCATTTT
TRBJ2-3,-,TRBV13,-,CASSLYNTDTQYF,TGTGCCAGCAGCTTGTATAACACAGATACGCAGTATTTT
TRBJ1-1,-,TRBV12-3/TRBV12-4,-,CASRDKNTEAFF,TGTGCCAGTAGAGACAAGAACACTGAAGCTTTCTTT
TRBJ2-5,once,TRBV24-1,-,CATSDPEGGGGETQYF,TGTGCCACCAGTGATCCTGAGGGGGGGGGTGGAGAGACCCAGTACTTC
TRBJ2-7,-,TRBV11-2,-,CASSLEATYEQYF,TGTGCCAGCAGCTTAGAAGCTACGTACGAGCAGTACTTC
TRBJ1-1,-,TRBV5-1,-,CASSLGLSEAFF,TGCGCCAGCAGCTTGGGGCTCAGTGAAGCTTTCTTT
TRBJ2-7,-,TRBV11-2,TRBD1,CASSLGTGGSEQYF,TGTGCCAGCAGCTTGGGGACAGGGGGTAGCGAGCAGTACTTC
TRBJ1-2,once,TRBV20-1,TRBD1,CSAHGTAGYTF,TGCAGTGCCCACGGGACAGCGGGCTACACCTTC
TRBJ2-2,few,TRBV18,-,CASSPPSRGDLNTGELFF,TGTGCCAGCTCACCACCGTCCAGGGGTGACTTGAACACCGGGGAGCTGTTTTTT